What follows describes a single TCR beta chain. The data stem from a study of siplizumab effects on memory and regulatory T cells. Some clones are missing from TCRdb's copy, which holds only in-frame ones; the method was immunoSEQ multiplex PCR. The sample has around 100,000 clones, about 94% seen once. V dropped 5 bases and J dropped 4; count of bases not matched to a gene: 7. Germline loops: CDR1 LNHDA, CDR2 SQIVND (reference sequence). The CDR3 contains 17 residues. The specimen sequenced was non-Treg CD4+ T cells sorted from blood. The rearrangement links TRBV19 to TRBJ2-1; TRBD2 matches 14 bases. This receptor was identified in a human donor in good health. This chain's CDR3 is CASSVRTSGRSYNEQFF. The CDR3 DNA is TGTGCCAGTAGTGTGCGGACTAGCGGGAGGAGTTACAATGAGCAGTTCTTC.